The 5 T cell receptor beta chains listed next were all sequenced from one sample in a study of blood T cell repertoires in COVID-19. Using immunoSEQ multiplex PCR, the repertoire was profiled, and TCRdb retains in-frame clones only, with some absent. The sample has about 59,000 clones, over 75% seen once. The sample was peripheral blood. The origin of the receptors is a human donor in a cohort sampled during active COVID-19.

CDR3 loop: CASSLDFRGEQYF. The CDR3 nucleotides read TGTGCCAGCAGTTTGGATTTTCGCGGCGAGCAGTACTTC. The chain carries TRBV28 and TRBJ2-7; no reliable D call. V shed 3 bases and J shed 6 bases, with 12 bases lying between them. The CDR3 is 13 amino acids. Germline V gene data show CDR1 as MDHEN and CDR2 as SYDVKM.

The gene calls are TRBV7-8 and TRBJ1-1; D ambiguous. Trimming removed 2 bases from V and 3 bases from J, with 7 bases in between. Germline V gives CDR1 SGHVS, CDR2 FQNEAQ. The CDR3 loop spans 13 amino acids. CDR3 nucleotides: TGTGCCAGCAGCTTATTGGAGGACACTGAAGCTTTCTTT. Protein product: CASSLLEDTEAFF.

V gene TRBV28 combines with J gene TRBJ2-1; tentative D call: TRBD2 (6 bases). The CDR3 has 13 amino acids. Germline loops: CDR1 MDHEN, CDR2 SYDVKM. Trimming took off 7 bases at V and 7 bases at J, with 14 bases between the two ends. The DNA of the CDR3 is TGTGCCAGCATAGACGCGGGAAGGAATGAGCAGTTCTTC. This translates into CASIDAGRNEQFF.

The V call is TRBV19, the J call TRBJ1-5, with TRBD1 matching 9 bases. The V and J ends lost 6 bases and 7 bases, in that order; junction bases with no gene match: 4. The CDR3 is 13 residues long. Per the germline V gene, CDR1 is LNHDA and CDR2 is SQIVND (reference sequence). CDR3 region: CASSAGQGQPQHF. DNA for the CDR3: TGTGCCAGTAGCGCCGGACAGGGGCAGCCCCAGCATTTT.

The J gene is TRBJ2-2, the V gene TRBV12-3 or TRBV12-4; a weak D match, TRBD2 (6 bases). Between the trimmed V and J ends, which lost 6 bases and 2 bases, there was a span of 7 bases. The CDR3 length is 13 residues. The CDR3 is CASRGGNTGELFF. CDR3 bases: TGTGCCAGCAGGGGGGGTAACACCGGGGAGCTGTTTTTT.